The rows below give T cell receptor beta chains drawn from one sample of a study of blood T cell repertoires in COVID-19. Clones were sequenced by immunoSEQ multiplex PCR, and TCRdb holds only the in-frame ones, with some missing. The repertoire holds roughly 500,000 clones, with nearly 90% as singletons. The sequenced material came from peripheral blood. The receptors were sampled from a man aged 18 to 35 with COVID-19, enrolled during active disease. Both conserved end residues are part of each CDR3. D genes are given only for firm matches. Size values are once, few and many counts, or a class for expanded clones, and some rows have none.

j_call clone_size v_call d_call cdr3_aa cdr3_nt
TRBJ2-5 . TRBV5-1 TRBD1 CASSLRGQGAGETQYF TGCGCCAGCAGCTTGCGGGGACAGGGGGCAGGGGAGACCCAGTACTTC
TRBJ2-3 . TRBV6-6 TRBD1 CASSWTGPTDTQYF TGTGCCAGCAGTTGGACAGGGCCCACAGATACGCAGTATTTT
TRBJ1-6 . TRBV6-5 . CASKQTYNSPLHF TGTGCCAGCAAACAGACCTATAATTCACCCCTCCACTTT
TRBJ1-3 . TRBV30 . CACNPRTYSGNTIYF TGTGCCTGTAACCCCAGGACATACTCTGGAAACACCATATATTTT
TRBJ2-7 . TRBV3-1/TRBV3-2 . CASSQVTFSYEQYF TGTGCCAGCAGCCAAGTTACTTTTTCCTACGAGCAGTACTTC
TRBJ1-5 . TRBV24-1 TRBD1 CATSDPRQGGSNQPQHF TGTGCCACCAGTGATCCTAGACAGGGGGGAAGCAATCAGCCCCAGCATTTT
TRBJ1-6 . TRBV10-1 TRBD1 CASHDRVYNSPLHF TGCGCCAGCCACGACAGGGTTTATAATTCACCCCTCCACTTT
TRBJ1-5 . TRBV2 TRBD1 CASSEWAGGYQPQHF TGTGCCAGCAGTGAATGGGCAGGGGGCTATCAGCCCCAGCATTTT
TRBJ2-3 . TRBV3-1/TRBV3-2 . CASSLTSQVTQYF TGTGCCAGCAGCCTCACTTCACAGGTTACGCAGTATTTT
TRBJ1-2 once TRBV5-1 . CASSLEAENYGYTF TGCGCCAGCAGCTTGGAGGCGGAAAACTATGGCTACACCTTC
TRBJ2-4 . TRBV2 TRBD2 CASRASATGGKNIQYF TGTGCCAGCAGGGCTAGCGCGACGGGAGGCAAAAACATTCAGTACTTC
TRBJ2-7 . TRBV5-1 . CASSVGGAVYEQYF TGCGCCAGCAGCGTAGGAGGGGCGGTGTACGAGCAGTACTTC
TRBJ1-2 . TRBV6-5 TRBD1 CASGWNRGSGYTF TGTGCCAGCGGGTGGAACAGGGGATCCGGCTACACCTTC
TRBJ2-3 . TRBV27 TRBD2 CASSLSNLAGGPGTDTQYF TGTGCCAGCAGTTTATCGAACCTAGCGGGAGGGCCAGGGACAGATACGCAGTATTTT
TRBJ1-2 . TRBV19 . CASSIQLDYGYTF TGTGCCAGTAGTATTCAGTTGGACTATGGCTACACCTTC
TRBJ2-1 . TRBV9 TRBD1 CASSIQGGEQFF TGTGCCAGCAGCATACAGGGGGGTGAGCAGTTCTTC
TRBJ2-1 . TRBV5-8 . CASSLGASVDNEQFF TGTGCCAGCAGCTTGGGGGCTAGCGTGGACAATGAGCAGTTCTTC
TRBJ1-2 . TRBV6-5 . CASGTGANYGYTF TGTGCCTCCGGGACGGGAGCTAACTATGGCTACACCTTC
TRBJ2-5 . TRBV11-3 . CASSLDLRGETQYF TGTGCCAGCAGCTTAGATTTACGGGGGGAGACCCAGTACTTC
TRBJ2-6 . TRBV10-3 . CAISRDTGANVLTF TGTGCCATCTCCAGGGATACTGGGGCCAACGTCCTGACTTTC
TRBJ2-5 . TRBV2 . CASSERGETQYF TGTGCCAGCAGTGAAAGGGGAGAGACCCAGTACTTC
TRBJ1-4 . TRBV19 TRBD1 CASSWTGGNEKLFF TGTGCCAGTAGTTGGACAGGAGGTAATGAAAAACTGTTTTTT
TRBJ2-4 . TRBV3-1/TRBV3-2 . CASSHLGLAKNIQYF TGTGCCAGCAGCCACCTGGGCCTAGCCAAAAACATTCAGTACTTC
TRBJ2-1 . TRBV7-6 TRBD2 CASSLEAGGRYNEQFF TGTGCCAGCAGCTTAGAAGCGGGAGGCCGCTACAATGAGCAGTTCTTC
TRBJ2-7 . TRBV7-8 . CASSLARDSYEQYF TGTGCCAGCAGCTTGGCCAGGGACTCCTACGAGCAGTACTTC
TRBJ1-4 . TRBV10-1 . CASSGGGPEKLFF TGCGCCAGCAGTGGTGGAGGGCCCGAAAAACTGTTTTTT
TRBJ2-7 . TRBV7-6 . CASSRPRRETGSYEQYF TGTGCCAGCAGCCGCCCCCGACGAGAGACAGGTTCCTACGAGCAGTACTTC
TRBJ1-5 . TRBV7-9 . CASSSEREGGQPQHF TGTGCCAGCAGCTCGGAAAGGGAAGGAGGTCAGCCCCAGCATTTT
TRBJ2-3 . TRBV24-1 TRBD2 CATTSGGPTDTQYF TGTGCCACTACTAGCGGAGGGCCTACAGATACGCAGTATTTT
TRBJ2-5 . TRBV18 TRBD1 CASSPGTGGEETQYF TGTGCCAGCTCACCCGGGACAGGGGGCGAGGAGACCCAGTACTTC
TRBJ1-1 . TRBV12-3/TRBV12-4 . CASSLSGPTEAFF TGTGCCAGCAGTTTAAGTGGGCCCACTGAAGCTTTCTTT
TRBJ2-7 . TRBV18 TRBD2 CASSPESGRAYEQYF TGTGCCAGCTCACCAGAGAGCGGGAGGGCCTACGAGCAGTACTTC
TRBJ1-1 . TRBV11-3 . CASSPLTGDGTEAFF TGTGCCAGCAGCCCTCTCACAGGTGATGGCACTGAAGCTTTCTTT
TRBJ1-3 . TRBV27 . CASSAYTDSGNTIYF TGTGCCAGCAGTGCCTACACAGACTCTGGAAACACCATATATTTT
TRBJ1-2 . TRBV9 . CASSVGAGSDGYTF TGTGCCAGCAGCGTAGGTGCTGGGAGCGATGGCTACACCTTC
TRBJ2-5 . TRBV19 TRBD2 CASSISVASGKETQYF TGTGCCAGTAGTATTAGTGTGGCTAGCGGTAAAGAGACCCAGTACTTC
TRBJ2-5 once TRBV11-2 TRBD2 CASSSGLAEETQYF TGTGCCAGCAGCTCGGGACTAGCGGAAGAGACCCAGTACTTC
TRBJ2-2 . TRBV19 . CASSPLTGATGELFF TGTGCCAGTAGCCCTTTGACAGGAGCCACCGGGGAGCTGTTTTTT
TRBJ1-1 . TRBV4-2 TRBD1 CASSRDRDREGRAFF TGTGCCAGCAGCCGAGACCGGGACAGGGAAGGTCGAGCTTTCTTT
TRBJ2-3 . TRBV6-5 TRBD2 CASSSGLAGAVDTQYF TGTGCCAGCAGTTCCGGACTAGCGGGAGCGGTAGATACGCAGTATTTT
TRBJ2-7 . TRBV5-1 . CASSLADLSSTEQYF TGCGCCAGCAGCTTGGCCGACCTTTCTAGCACCGAGCAGTACTTC
TRBJ1-1 few TRBV14 . CASSQGTDWIENTEAFF TGTGCCAGCAGCCAAGGCACGGACTGGATAGAGAACACTGAAGCTTTCTTT
TRBJ2-1 . TRBV24-1 TRBD1 CATSVQGSEDSYNEQFF TGTGCCACCAGTGTACAGGGGAGTGAGGATTCCTACAATGAGCAGTTCTTC
TRBJ1-1 . TRBV3-1/TRBV3-2 . CASSQGIRGTEAFF TGTGCCAGCAGCCAGGGAATTAGGGGCACTGAAGCTTTCTTT
TRBJ2-5 . TRBV29-1 TRBD2 CSAGTSLGPEGKETQYF TGCAGCGCCGGGACTAGCTTGGGGCCGGAGGGAAAGGAGACCCAGTACTTC
TRBJ1-4 . TRBV14 . CASSQRGGLREKLFF TGTGCCAGCAGCCAAAGAGGGGGTTTGAGAGAAAAACTGTTTTTT
TRBJ2-7 . TRBV19 TRBD1 CASSIGRDRGPYEQYF TGTGCCAGTAGTATAGGTCGCGACAGGGGGCCCTACGAGCAGTACTTC
TRBJ2-3 . TRBV10-1 TRBD2 CASSPLAGDADTQYF TGCGCCAGCAGTCCGCTAGCGGGGGACGCAGATACGCAGTATTTT
TRBJ1-2 . TRBV24-1 . CATSDPTWGGTIF TGTGCCACCAGTGACCCCACTTGGGGGGGGACCATCTTC
TRBJ2-2 once TRBV2 TRBD1 CASGQDRGIGNTGELFF TGTGCCAGCGGCCAGGACAGGGGTATCGGTAACACCGGGGAGCTGTTTTTT
TRBJ2-1 . TRBV5-1 TRBD1 CASSGGTGAVNEQFF TGCGCCAGCAGCGGGGGGACAGGGGCAGTCAATGAGCAGTTCTTC